The 7 T cell receptor beta chains listed next were all sequenced from one sample in a study of T cell responses to AZD1222 COVID-19 vaccine. Method: immunoSEQ multiplex PCR; TCRdb's copy keeps in-frame clones and lacks some. The data show 80,000 to 85,000 clones, with more than 85% seen just once and roughly 8% held by the top ten. This material consisted of peripheral blood, taken 28 days after the second AZD1222 dose. The receptors come from an adult who received the AZD1222 COVID-19 vaccine.

This chain links TRBV29-1 with TRBJ2-5; 7 bases are a match to TRBD2. The CDR3 length is 13 residues. The germline V gene has CDR1 SQVTM and CDR2 ANQGSEA. After removal of 5 bases from V and 5 bases from J, the junction contained 8 bases not matched to a gene. This CDR3 is CSVRQGAGETQYF. For the CDR3, the DNA is TGCAGCGTTCGGCAGGGAGCGGGGGAGACCCAGTACTTC.

The chain links TRBV7-2 to TRBJ1-5, with TRBD1 as a possible D gene (5 bases). Trimming removed 5 bases at V and 3 bases at J, with 17 bases between. The germline V gene has CDR1 SGHTA and CDR2 FQGNSA. This CDR3 has 16 amino acids. CDR3 loop: CASSVYPGRINQPQHF. CDR3 bases: TGTGCCAGCAGCGTATACCCGGGACGGATCAATCAGCCCCAGCATTTT.

The chain has TRBV19 and TRBJ2-3; 10 bases align to TRBD1. Germline V gives CDR1 LNHDA, CDR2 SQIVND (reference sequence). V was clipped by 3 bases and J by 4 bases; unmatched bases: 1. The CDR3 is 14 residues long. CDR3: CASSMGTGADTQYF. The DNA for the CDR3 is TGTGCCAGTAGTATGGGGACAGGGGCAGATACGCAGTATTTT.

The chain couples TRBV28 to TRBJ2-7; D not certain. Deletions cut 10 bases from V and 0 bases from J, with 10 bases between. The CDR3 spans 12 residues. Germline V gene lookup returns CDR1 MDHEN and CDR2 SYDVKM. The CDR3 region is CATQSSSYEQYF. The CDR3 bases are TGTGCCACACAGTCAAGCTCCTACGAGCAGTACTTC.

This clone was counted between two and nine times. The genes are TRBV18 and TRBJ1-3, with TRBD1 identical over 9 bases. This CDR3 comprises 15 residues. Germline assignment: CDR1 KGHSH and CDR2 LQKENI. V was pared by 3 bases and J by 6 bases, with 6 bases of the junction left unmatched. CDR3 nucleotide sequence: TGTGCCAGCTCACCCGGGACAGGGAAGGAAAACACCATATATTTT. Translated: CASSPGTGKENTIYF.

CDR3 in DNA: TGTGCCAGCAGTTCGAGGACAGGAGGCTCACCCCTCCACTTT. It is translated as CASSSRTGGSPLHF. The J gene is TRBJ1-6, the V gene TRBV6-6; 7 bases align to TRBD1. Trimming took 4 bases from V and 10 from J; bases not matched to a gene: 7. This CDR3 is built from 14 residues. Looked up from germline, CDR1 is MNHNY and CDR2 is SVGAGI (reference sequence).

The rearrangement links TRBV30 to TRBJ1-6, with unresolved D. This CDR3 has 12 residues. Germline CDR1 is GTSNPN and CDR2 is SVGIG (reference sequence). The V gene lost 5 bases and the J gene lost 9 bases, with 11 bases spanning the gap. CDR3 loop: CAWARWGSPLHF. The CDR3 bases are TGTGCCTGGGCAAGGTGGGGTTCACCCCTCCACTTT.